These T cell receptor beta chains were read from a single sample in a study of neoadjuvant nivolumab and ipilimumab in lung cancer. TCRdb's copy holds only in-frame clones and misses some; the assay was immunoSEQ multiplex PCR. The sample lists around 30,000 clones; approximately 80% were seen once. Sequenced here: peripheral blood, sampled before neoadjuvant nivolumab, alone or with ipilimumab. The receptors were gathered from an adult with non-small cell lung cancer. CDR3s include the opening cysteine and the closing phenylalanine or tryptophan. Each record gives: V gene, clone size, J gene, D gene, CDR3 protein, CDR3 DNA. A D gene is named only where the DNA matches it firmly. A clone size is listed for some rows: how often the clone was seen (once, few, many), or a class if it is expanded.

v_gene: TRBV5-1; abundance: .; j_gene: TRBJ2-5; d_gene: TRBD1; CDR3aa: CASSSTGGGVIQETQYF; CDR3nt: TGCGCCAGCAGCTCGACAGGGGGTGGGGTTATACAGGAGACCCAGTACTTC
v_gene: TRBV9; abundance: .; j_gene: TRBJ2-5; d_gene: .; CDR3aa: CASSAEGTLTETQYF; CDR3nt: TGTGCCAGCAGCGCCGAGGGGACACTTACAGAGACCCAGTACTTC
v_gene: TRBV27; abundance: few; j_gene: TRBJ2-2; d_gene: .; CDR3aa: CASSPRFTNTGELFF; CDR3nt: TGTGCCAGCAGTCCCAGATTTACGAACACCGGGGAGCTGTTTTTT
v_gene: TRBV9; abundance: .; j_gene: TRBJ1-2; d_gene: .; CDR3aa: CASSVEGQMNYGYTF; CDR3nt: TGTGCCAGCAGCGTAGAGGGCCAGATGAACTATGGCTACACCTTC
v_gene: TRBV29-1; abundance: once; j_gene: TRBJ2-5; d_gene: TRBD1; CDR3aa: CSVAAGGQETQYF; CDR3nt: TGCAGCGTTGCGGCAGGGGGACAAGAGACCCAGTACTTC
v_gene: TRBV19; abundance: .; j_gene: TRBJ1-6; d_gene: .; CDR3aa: CASSIGQVGSYNSPLHF; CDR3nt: TGTGCCAGTAGTATAGGACAGGTCGGCTCCTATAATTCACCCCTCCACTTT
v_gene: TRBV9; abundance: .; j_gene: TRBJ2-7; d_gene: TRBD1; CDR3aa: CASSVGQGAYEQYF; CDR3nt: TGTGCCAGCAGCGTTGGGCAGGGGGCTTACGAGCAGTACTTC
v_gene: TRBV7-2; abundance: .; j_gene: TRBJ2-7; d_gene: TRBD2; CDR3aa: CASSLAAGNSYEQYF; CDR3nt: TGTGCCAGCAGCTTAGCAGCGGGGAACTCCTACGAGCAGTACTTC
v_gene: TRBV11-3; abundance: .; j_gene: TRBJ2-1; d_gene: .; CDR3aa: CASSAAGGRGPYNEQFF; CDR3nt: TGTGCCAGCAGTGCCGCGGGGGGCAGGGGGCCCTACAATGAGCAGTTCTTC
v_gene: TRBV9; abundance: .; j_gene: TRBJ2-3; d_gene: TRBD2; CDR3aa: CASSVLAGQNTQYF; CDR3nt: TGTGCCAGCAGCGTACTAGCGGGGCAAAATACGCAGTATTTT
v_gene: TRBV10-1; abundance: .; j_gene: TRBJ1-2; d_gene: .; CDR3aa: CASSGSKNYGYTF; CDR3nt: TGCGCCAGCAGTGGCTCCAAGAACTATGGCTACACCTTC
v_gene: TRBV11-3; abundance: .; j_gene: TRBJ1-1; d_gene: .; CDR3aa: CASSFTENTEAFF; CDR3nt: TGTGCCAGCAGCTTTACAGAGAACACTGAAGCTTTCTTT
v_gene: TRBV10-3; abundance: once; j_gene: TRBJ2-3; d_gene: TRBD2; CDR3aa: CASGSGTIQDTQYF; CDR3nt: TGTGCCTCTGGGTCCGGGACTATACAGGATACGCAGTATTTT
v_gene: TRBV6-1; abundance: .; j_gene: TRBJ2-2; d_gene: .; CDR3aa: CASTVSQGIGELFF; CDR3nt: TGTGCCAGCACCGTTTCCCAGGGGATCGGGGAGCTGTTTTTT
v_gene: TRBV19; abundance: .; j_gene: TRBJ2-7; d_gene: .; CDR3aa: CASPGEKRPKRRGTRVYEQYF; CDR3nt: TGTGCCAGCCCCGGGGAGAAACGGCCCAAGCGACGGGGGACAAGGGTCTACGAGCAGTACTTC
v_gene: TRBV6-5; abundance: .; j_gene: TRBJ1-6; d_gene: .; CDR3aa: CASSYSARRPLHF; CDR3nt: TGTGCCAGCAGTTACTCGGCACGCAGGCCCCTCCACTTT
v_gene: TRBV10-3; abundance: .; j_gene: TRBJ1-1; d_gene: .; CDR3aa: CAISGAGVGEAFF; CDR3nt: TGTGCCATCAGTGGAGCCGGGGTCGGTGAAGCTTTCTTT
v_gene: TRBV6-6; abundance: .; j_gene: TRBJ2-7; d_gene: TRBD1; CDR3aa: CASNAGQAAYEQYF; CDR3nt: TGTGCCAGCAACGCGGGACAGGCCGCCTACGAGCAGTACTTC
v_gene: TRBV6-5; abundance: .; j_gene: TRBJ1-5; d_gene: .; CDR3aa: CASRGTGNQPQHF; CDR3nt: TGTGCCAGCAGAGGGACCGGCAATCAGCCCCAGCATTTT
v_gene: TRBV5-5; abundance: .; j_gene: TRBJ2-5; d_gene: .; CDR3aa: CASSLVDGETQYF; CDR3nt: TGTGCCAGCAGCTTGGTTGATGGGGAGACCCAGTACTTC
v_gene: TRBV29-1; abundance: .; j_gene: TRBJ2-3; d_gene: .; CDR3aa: CSARGTHTDTQYF; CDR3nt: TGCAGCGCCCGGGGGACACACACAGATACGCAGTATTTT
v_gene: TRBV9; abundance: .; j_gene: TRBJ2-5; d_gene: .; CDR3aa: CASSAGTRYQETQYF; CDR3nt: TGTGCCAGCAGCGCCGGGACCCGGTACCAAGAGACCCAGTACTTC